Following are 19 T cell receptor beta chains from one sample sequenced in a study of blood T cells in healthy people across ages. A second about 7 to 11 cycle PCR used barcoded and J-beta primers. MiXCR was run by TCRdb on the 5' RACE reads, yielding one entry per CDR3 protein. The top ten hold 20% to 25% of the sample, which has under 800,000 distinct CDR3 sequences, roughly 47% seen once. The sequencing sample was made of blood. The receptors here all came from a woman aged 55-75 years in good health.

This clonotype was counted between two and nine times. The chain employs TRBV10-3 and TRBJ2-1; 9 nucleotides line up with TRBD2. CDR1 is ENHRY, CDR2 SYGVKD, per germline. The length of the CDR3 is 20 residues. The trim removed 0 bases at V and 0 bases at J, leaving 12 bases unmatched. The CDR3 DNA follows: TGTGCCATCAGTGAGTCGCCGGGACTAGCCGTTACCAGCTCCTACAATGAGCAGTTCTTC. Protein: CAISESPGLAVTSSYNEQFF.

As DNA, the CDR3 is TGTGCCAGCAGCTCAGCGGTTCCCTACGAGCAGTACTTC. Translating it yields CASSSAVPYEQYF. V and J are TRBV7-2 and TRBJ2-4; the D gene is possibly TRBD2 (5 bases). Judging by the DNA end, TRBJ2-7 fits better; the J call may be wrong. The germline CDR1 and CDR2 sequences are SGHTA and FQGNSA. The CDR3 length is 13 residues.

In its sample, this clonotype was seen a few times. This chain connects TRBV28 to TRBJ2-3; 7 nucleotides agree with TRBD1. V dropped 8 bases and J dropped 1; count of bases not matched to a gene: 3. The CDR3 runs 13 residues. The V gene's germline CDR1 is MDHEN and CDR2 SYDVKM. The CDR3 is CASQGERTDTQYF. The CDR3 DNA follows: TGTGCCAGCCAGGGGGAACGCACAGATACGCAGTATTTT.

The V gene is TRBV6-5, the J gene TRBJ2-7; 11 bases are shared with TRBD1. Losses at the gene ends were 1 base for V and 0 bases for J; bases not matched to a gene: 2. CDR1 MNHEY and CDR2 SVGAGI come from the germline V gene. The CDR3 has 16 amino acids. The CDR3 DNA reads as TGTGCCAGCAGTTACTGGACAGGGGGCGACTCCTACGAGCAGTACTTC. Translating gives CASSYWTGGDSYEQYF.

The chain uses TRBV29-1 and TRBJ1-6, with D perhaps TRBD1 (6 bases). Germline lookup yields CDR1 SQVTM and CDR2 ANQGSEA. V lost 6 bases and J 7 bases, leaving 13 bases between the germline ends. This CDR3 spans 13 amino acids. The CDR3 spells CSVQTRGNSPLHF. CDR3 coding DNA: TGCAGCGTGCAGACGAGGGGGAATTCACCCCTCCACTTT. Filled out from reference TRBV29-1 and TRBJ1-6, the complete variable domain reads SAVISQKPSRDICQRGTSLTIQCQVDSQVTMMFWYRQQPGQSLTLIATANQGSEATYESGFVIDKFPISRPNLTFSTLTVSNMSPEDSSIYLCSVQTRGNSPLHFGNGTRLTVT.

In this sample, this clonotype turned up many times. The V gene is TRBV10-3, the J gene TRBJ2-1; the D gene is possibly TRBD2 (5 bases). Germline V gene sequence: CDR1 ENHRY, CDR2 SYGVKD. This CDR3 region has 13 residues. The germline V and J ends were trimmed by 4 bases and 5 bases, with 9 bases remaining between them. This CDR3 is CAISVGVDNEQFF. The CDR3 DNA is TGTGCCATCAGTGTCGGGGTTGACAATGAGCAGTTCTTC.

This clonotype has more than one count but fewer than ten. The chain links TRBV7-2 to TRBJ2-7, with D possibly matching TRBD1 (6 bases). The length of the CDR3 is 14 residues. CDR1 and CDR2 from the germline V gene are SGHTA and FQGNSA. With 5 bases removed from V and 2 bases from J, the gap between germline ends came to 13 bases. This chain's CDR3 is CASSKQGSPYEQYF. Written as DNA, the CDR3 is TGTGCCAGCAGCAAACAGGGTTCACCCTACGAGCAGTACTTC. The full variable domain, its missing parts supplied by reference TRBV7-2 and TRBJ2-7, is GAGVSQSPSNKVTEKGKDVELRCDPISGHTALYWYRQSLGQGLEFLIYFQGNSAPDKSGLPSDRFSAERTGGSVSTLTIQRTQQEDSAVYLCASSKQGSPYEQYFGPGTRLTVT.

V usage is TRBV5-1 and J usage is TRBJ2-3; the D call may be TRBD1 or TRBD2 (6 bases each). The CDR3 extends over 14 amino acids. The germline V and J ends were trimmed by 8 bases and 6 bases, with 19 bases remaining between them. Germline loops: CDR1 SGHRS, CDR2 YFSETQ. CDR3: CASSGPGAGDTQYF. The CDR3 coding sequence is TGCGCCAGTAGCGGTCCGGGGGCGGGTGATACGCAGTATTTT.

Points on this clonotype: Its ends do not fully match the called genes, so a read error is possible. The chain recombines TRBV14 with TRBJ1-6; 10 positions agree with TRBD1. Per germline, CDR1 SGHDN and CDR2 FVKESK. The CDR3 has 14 amino acids. CDR3 DNA: TGTGCCAGCAGCTGGGACAGGGGCAATTCACCCCCCCACTTT. This translates into CASSWDRGNSPPHF.

The chain is built from TRBV7-2 and TRBJ2-3; 8 positions agree with TRBD2. Germline assignment: CDR1 SGHTA and CDR2 FQGNSA. The CDR3 spans 15 residues. V shed 5 bases, J shed 0 bases, and the junction held 4 bases outside the gene matches. CDR3 residues: CASSLSGISTDTQYF. The CDR3 nucleotides read TGTGCCAGCAGCCTTAGCGGGATTAGCACAGATACGCAGTATTTT.

At least ten counts were recorded for this clonotype. The chain combines TRBV5-1 with TRBJ2-7, with 8 bases aligning to TRBD2. Germline V CDR1 and CDR2: SGHRS, YFSETQ. J was trimmed by 0 bases and V by 4 bases; bases with no gene match: 6. CDR3 size: 15 residues. CDR3 protein: CASSRGSGSSYEQYF. DNA of the CDR3: TGCGCCAGCAGCCGGGGGAGCGGGAGCTCCTACGAGCAGTACTTC.

The chain links TRBV6-5 to TRBJ1-2; D uncertain. The CDR3 is 15 residues long. V gave up 0 bases and J gave up 1 base, with 9 bases separating them. CDR1 MNHEY and CDR2 SVGAGI come from the germline V gene. CDR3 nucleotides: TGTGCCAGCAGTTACTCGGGCTTGCTTAACTATGGCTACACCTTC. Its translation: CASSYSGLLNYGYTF.

This clonotype was found many times. The V call is TRBV24-1, the J call TRBJ2-5, with 7 nucleotides matching TRBD1. Trimming removed 1 base from V and 4 bases from J; junction bases left unmatched: 5. The CDR3 is made up of 15 amino acids. Germline CDR1 reads KGHDR; CDR2 reads SFDVKD. This CDR3 reads CATSDLQGSLETQYF. The CDR3 DNA reads as TGTGCCACCAGTGATTTACAGGGGAGCCTAGAGACCCAGTACTTC.

This clonotype was recorded many times. The J gene is TRBJ2-7, the V gene TRBV4-2, with 10 positions matching TRBD1. Germline CDR1 and CDR2: LGHNA and YNFKEQ. The CDR3 runs to 15 residues. Losses at the gene ends were 1 base for V and 2 bases for J; bases not matched to a gene: 2. Here the CDR3 reads CASSQGGQGTYEQYF. The CDR3 DNA reads as TGTGCCAGCAGCCAAGGGGGACAGGGGACCTACGAGCAGTACTTC.

V usage is TRBV2 and J usage is TRBJ1-2, with TRBD1 matching 7 bases. Unmatched junction bases numbered 12, after V lost 8 bases and J lost 6 bases. The CDR3 sequence is 14 residues long. The germline V gene has CDR1 SNHLY and CDR2 FYNNEI. The chain's CDR3 is CASGKETGINGYTF. CDR3 in DNA: TGTGCCAGCGGGAAGGAGACAGGGATCAATGGCTACACCTTC.

This clonotype has a handful of counts. The V and J genes are TRBV7-6 and TRBJ1-1; no definite D call. Trimming removed 3 bases from V and 0 bases from J, with 14 bases in between. In germline, CDR1 is SGHVS, CDR2 FNYEAQ. The CDR3 is 16 amino acids. The CDR3 spells CASSFIWPGMNTEAFF. For the CDR3, the DNA is TGTGCCAGCAGCTTCATCTGGCCAGGAATGAACACTGAAGCTTTCTTT.

A few counts support this clonotype. This rearrangement joins TRBV6-6 to TRBJ1-5, with no clear D. The germline V and J ends were trimmed by 3 bases and 0 bases, with 3 bases remaining between them. The germline gives CDR1 MNHNY, CDR2 SVGAGI (reference sequence). The CDR3 totals 13 residues. The CDR3 nucleotides read TGTGCCAGCAGTTATGGTAGCAATCAGCCCCAGCATTTT. Its translation is CASSYGSNQPQHF.

The chain couples TRBV9 to TRBJ2-1, with a tentative D call TRBD1 (5 bases). The CDR3 is made up of 15 amino acids. V was shortened by 0 bases and J by 4 bases, with 11 bases between the two germline ends. Germline assignment: CDR1 SGDLS and CDR2 YYNGEE. CDR3 in amino acids: CASSVGQGLYNEQFF. CDR3 sequence (DNA): TGTGCCAGCAGCGTAGGTCAGGGTCTTTACAATGAGCAGTTCTTC. The whole variable domain, filled in from reference TRBV9 and TRBJ2-1, reads DSGVTQTPKHLITATGQRVTLRCSPRSGDLSVYWYQQSLDQGLQFLIQYYNGEERAKGNILERFSAQQFPDLHSELNLSSLELGDSALYFCASSVGQGLYNEQFFGPGTRLTVL.

This clonotype was observed a handful of times. The chain has TRBV6-2 or TRBV6-3 and TRBJ2-4; unclear D gene. V lost 0 bases to trimming and J lost 8 bases, with 2 bases between them. CDR1 and CDR2 (germline): MNHEY, SVGEGT. The CDR3 is made up of 11 amino acids. The CDR3 coding sequence is TGTGCCAGCAGTTACTCGGACATTCAGTACTTC. Its translation: CASSYSDIQYF.